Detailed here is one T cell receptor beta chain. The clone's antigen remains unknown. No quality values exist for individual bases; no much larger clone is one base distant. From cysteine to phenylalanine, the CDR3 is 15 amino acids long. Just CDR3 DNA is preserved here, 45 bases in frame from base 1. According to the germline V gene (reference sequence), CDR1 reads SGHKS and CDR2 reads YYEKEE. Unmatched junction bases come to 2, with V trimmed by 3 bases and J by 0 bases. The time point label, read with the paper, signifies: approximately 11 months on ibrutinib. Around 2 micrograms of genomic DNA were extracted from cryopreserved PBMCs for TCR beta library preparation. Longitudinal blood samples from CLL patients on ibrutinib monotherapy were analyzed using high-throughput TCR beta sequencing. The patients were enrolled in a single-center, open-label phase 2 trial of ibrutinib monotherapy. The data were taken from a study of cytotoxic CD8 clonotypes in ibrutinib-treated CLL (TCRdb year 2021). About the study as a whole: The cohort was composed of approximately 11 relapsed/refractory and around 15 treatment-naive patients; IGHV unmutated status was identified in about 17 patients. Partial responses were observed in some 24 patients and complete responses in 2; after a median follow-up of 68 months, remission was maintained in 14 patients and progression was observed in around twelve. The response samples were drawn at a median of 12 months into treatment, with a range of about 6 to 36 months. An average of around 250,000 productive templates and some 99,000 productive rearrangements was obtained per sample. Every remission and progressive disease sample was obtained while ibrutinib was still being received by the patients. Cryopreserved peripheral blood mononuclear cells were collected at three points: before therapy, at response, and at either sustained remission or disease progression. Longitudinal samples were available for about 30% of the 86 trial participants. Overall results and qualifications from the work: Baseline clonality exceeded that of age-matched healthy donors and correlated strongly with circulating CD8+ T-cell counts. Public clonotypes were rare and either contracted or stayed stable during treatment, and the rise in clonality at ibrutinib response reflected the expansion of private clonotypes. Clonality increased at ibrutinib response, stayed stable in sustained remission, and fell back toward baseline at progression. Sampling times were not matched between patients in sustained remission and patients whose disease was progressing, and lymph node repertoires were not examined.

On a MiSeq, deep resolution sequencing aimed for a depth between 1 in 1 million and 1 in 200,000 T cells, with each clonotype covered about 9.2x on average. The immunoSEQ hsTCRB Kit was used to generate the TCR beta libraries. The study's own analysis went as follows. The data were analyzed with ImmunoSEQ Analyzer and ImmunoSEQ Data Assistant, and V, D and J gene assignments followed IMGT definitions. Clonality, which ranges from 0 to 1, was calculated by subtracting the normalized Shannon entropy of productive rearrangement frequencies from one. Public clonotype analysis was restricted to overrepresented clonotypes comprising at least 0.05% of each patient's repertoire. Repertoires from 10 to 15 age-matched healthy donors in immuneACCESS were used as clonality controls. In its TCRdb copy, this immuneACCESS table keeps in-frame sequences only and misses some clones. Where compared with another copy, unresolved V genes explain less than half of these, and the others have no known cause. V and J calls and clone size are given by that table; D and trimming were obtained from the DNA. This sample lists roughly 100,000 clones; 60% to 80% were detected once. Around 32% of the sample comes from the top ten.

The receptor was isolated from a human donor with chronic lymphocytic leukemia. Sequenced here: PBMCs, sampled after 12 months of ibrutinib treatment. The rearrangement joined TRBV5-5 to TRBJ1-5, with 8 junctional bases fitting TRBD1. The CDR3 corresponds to CASSSGQASNQPQHF. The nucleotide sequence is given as TGTGCCAGCAGCTCGGGACAGGCTAGCAATCAGCCCCAGCATTTT.